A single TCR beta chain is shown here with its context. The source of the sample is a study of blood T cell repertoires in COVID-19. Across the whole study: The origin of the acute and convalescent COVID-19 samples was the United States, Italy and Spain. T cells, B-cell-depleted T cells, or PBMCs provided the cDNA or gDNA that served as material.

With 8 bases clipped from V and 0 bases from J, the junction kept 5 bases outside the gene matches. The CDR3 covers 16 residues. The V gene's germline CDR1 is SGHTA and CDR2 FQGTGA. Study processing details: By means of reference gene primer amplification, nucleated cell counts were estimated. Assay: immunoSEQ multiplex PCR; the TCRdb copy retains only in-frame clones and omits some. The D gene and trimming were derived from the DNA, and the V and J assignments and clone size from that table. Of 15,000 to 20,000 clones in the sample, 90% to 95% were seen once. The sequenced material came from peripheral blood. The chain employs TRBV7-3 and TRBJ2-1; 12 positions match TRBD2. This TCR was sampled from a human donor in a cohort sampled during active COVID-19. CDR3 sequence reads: CASGLAGGHSYNEQFF. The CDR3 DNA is TGTGCCAGCGGGCTAGCGGGAGGGCACTCCTACAATGAGCAGTTCTTC.